This T cell receptor (beta chain) is from a study of Graves' ophthalmopathy and Graves' hyperthyroidism. Study as a whole: Investigators collected peripheral blood at initial diagnosis, before any treatment was given. Findings and caveats of the study: Thyroid clonotypes that were expanded above 0.001 frequency mostly also appeared in blood.

Investigators amplified TCR beta CDR3 regions from RNA transcripts. Second-round multiplex PCR came after a first-round RT-PCR that employed HTBI primers. TCRdb independently ran MiXCR on the multiplex PCR reads; one entry per CDR3 protein. The sample consists of about 740,000 distinct CDR3 sequences, around 40% of them appearing once. V was clipped by 3 bases and J by 4 bases, with 16 bases between them. The CDR3 is 16 amino acids. CDR1 is ENHRY and CDR2 is SYGVKD in the germline V gene. Under 3 months in duration, the ophthalmopathy in affected donors had moderate-to-severe activity, CAS ≥3 and NOSPECS ≥4. The diagnosis combined clinical symptoms, thyroxine, TRAb, thyroid ultrasound and orbital computed tomography scans. This clonotype was picked up a small number of times. Its target is unknown.

Sequences were obtained from peripheral blood. The gene calls are TRBV10-3 and TRBJ2-1; the D gene is possibly TRBD1 (5 bases). The receptor was derived from an adult man with Graves' ophthalmopathy. As DNA, the CDR3 is TGTGCCATCAGTGAACCAGGGAACGACGGATACAATGAGCAGTTCTTC. It codes for CAISEPGNDGYNEQFF.